Below are 23 T cell receptor beta chains sequenced from a single sample in a study of cytomegalovirus exposure and HLA in healthy donors. Clones were read by immunoSEQ multiplex PCR, and TCRdb kept only the in-frame ones, dropping some. The data hold roughly 130,000 clones, with roughly 90% observed a single time. Sequenced input: PBMCs. These receptors originate from a man aged 25 to 40 in good health and CMV-seronegative.

The chain has TRBV5-1 and TRBJ1-4, with a possible D match to TRBD1 (5 bases). This CDR3 has 15 amino acids. The V end was cut by 4 bases, the J end by 8 bases, with 18 bases between. The germline V gene encodes CDR1 SGHRS and CDR2 YFSETQ. The CDR3 is CASSPTGGREEKLFF. As DNA, the CDR3 is TGCGCCAGCAGCCCGACCGGGGGGAGGGAAGAAAAACTGTTTTTT.

This clone was picked up many times. This chain joins TRBV5-4 and TRBJ2-3; unclear D gene. The V gene lost 7 bases and the J gene lost 2 bases, with 8 bases spanning the gap. Germline lookup yields CDR1 SGHNT and CDR2 YYREEE (reference sequence). CDR3 length: 12 amino acids. The CDR3 DNA reads as TGTGCCAGCTCCGGGTCCACAGATACGCAGTATTTT. Its protein is CASSGSTDTQYF. Combining the CDR3 with reference TRBV5-4 and TRBJ2-3 gives the whole variable domain ETGVTQSPTHLIKTRGQQVTLRCSSQSGHNTVSWYQQALGQGPQFIFQYYREEENGRGNFPPRFSGLQFPNYSSELNVNALELDDSALYLCASSGSTDTQYFGPGTRLTVL.

This sequence joins TRBV4-3 and TRBJ2-1; the match to TRBD1 covers 9 bases. The V gene end was trimmed by 3 bases and the J gene end by 5 bases; junction bases not matched to a gene: 5. There are 15 residues in the CDR3. In germline, CDR1 is LGHNA, CDR2 YSLEER. The CDR3 loop reads CASSQGQGWNNEQFF. Written as DNA, the CDR3 is TGCGCCAGCAGCCAGGGACAGGGATGGAACAATGAGCAGTTCTTC.

The rearrangement joins TRBV18 to TRBJ2-2; unclear D gene. CDR3 length: 15 residues. Trimming took off 0 bases at V and 2 bases at J, with 7 bases between the two ends. Germline assignment: CDR1 KGHSH and CDR2 LQKENI. Here the CDR3 DNA reads TGTGCCAGCTCACCACCCGACATTAACACCGGGGAGCTGTTTTTT. It yields the protein CASSPPDINTGELFF.

The rearrangement uses TRBV27 and TRBJ2-7; TRBD2 aligns across 8 bases. CDR1 and CDR2 from the germline V gene are MNHEY and SMNVEV (reference sequence). J was trimmed by 2 bases and V by 5 bases; bases with no gene match: 8. The CDR3 runs to 15 residues. In DNA, the CDR3 is TGTGCCAGCAGTACCGATAGCGGGACCCCCTACGAGCAGTACTTC. It is translated as CASSTDSGTPYEQYF.

The chain couples TRBV7-2 to TRBJ2-1; 9 nucleotides line up with TRBD2. V shed 2 bases and J 3 bases; nucleotides not matched to a gene: 5. The CDR3 runs to 16 residues. The germline CDR1 and CDR2 sequences are SGHTA and FQGNSA. The CDR3 region has the DNA TGTGCCAGCAGCTTAAGTAGCGGGAGTATCTACAATGAGCAGTTCTTC. It encodes CASSLSSGSIYNEQFF.

This chain connects TRBV12-5 to TRBJ2-7, with TRBD1 matching 8 bases. There are 14 residues in the CDR3. The ends lost 7 bases at V and 0 bases at J; junction bases unmatched: 5. CDR1 is LGHNT, CDR2 FRNRAP, per germline. The CDR3 nucleotides are TGTGCTAGTGCCGGACAGGGCAGCTCCTACGAGCAGTACTTC. It encodes CASAGQGSSYEQYF.

This CDR3 reads CASSSGLTTNEKLFF. CDR3 in DNA: TGTGCCAGCAGTTCAGGCCTCACAACTAATGAAAAACTGTTTTTT. V and J are TRBV6-6 and TRBJ1-4; D remains unclear. The CDR3 is 15 residues long. V was cut by 4 bases and J by 0 bases, with 9 bases left in between. Germline CDR1 and CDR2: MNHNY and SVGAGI (reference sequence).

This clone was detected once. The V gene is TRBV9, the J gene TRBJ1-2; 9 bases agree with TRBD1. After removal of 5 bases from V and 2 bases from J, the junction contained 4 bases not matched to a gene. Per the germline V gene, CDR1 is SGDLS and CDR2 is YYNGEE. The CDR3 loop spans 14 amino acids. The CDR3 DNA follows: TGTGCCAGCAGACAGGGGACAGGGAACTATGGCTACACCTTC. It codes for CASRQGTGNYGYTF. Complete variable domain (other parts from reference TRBV9 and TRBJ1-2): DSGVTQTPKHLITATGQRVTLRCSPRSGDLSVYWYQQSLDQGLQFLIQYYNGEERAKGNILERFSAQQFPDLHSELNLSSLELGDSALYFCASRQGTGNYGYTFGSGTRLTVV.

The J gene is TRBJ1-5, the V gene TRBV6-6; D is unresolved. CDR3 length: 16 amino acids. CDR1 and CDR2 (germline): MNHNY, SVGAGI (reference sequence). Trimming cost V 9 bases and J 2 bases, with 20 bases left between them. CDR3 coding DNA: TGTGCCAGTAGGAGTTACTTGACGGATCGCAATCAGCCCCAGCATTTT. This encodes CASRSYLTDRNQPQHF.

J is TRBJ2-1 and V is TRBV6-6; D is unclear. This CDR3 spans 15 amino acids. Trimming shortened V by 2 bases and J by 0 bases, and 8 bases separated the two germline ends. Germline lookup yields CDR1 MNHNY and CDR2 SVGAGI (reference sequence). For the CDR3, the DNA is TGTGCCAGCAGTTACCTACAGCCCTCCTACAATGAGCAGTTCTTC. It translates to CASSYLQPSYNEQFF.

V gene TRBV13 combines with J gene TRBJ1-6, with D possibly matching TRBD1 (5 bases). Germline V gene lookup returns CDR1 PRHDT and CDR2 FYEKMQ (reference sequence). This CDR3 region has 15 residues. The V end lost 6 bases, the J end lost 8 bases, and 17 bases lay between the germline ends. For the CDR3, the DNA is TGTGCCAGCAGTTCGGGGGGATTTAAGTATTCACCCCTCCACTTT. Its protein product is CASSSGGFKYSPLHF.

This clone was found a few times. V gene TRBV7-9 combines with J gene TRBJ2-5; D might be TRBD1 (5 bases). The CDR3 totals 15 residues. Germline V gives CDR1 SEHNR, CDR2 FQNEAQ (reference sequence). V was pared by 1 base and J by 3 bases, with 12 bases between. The CDR3: CASSLDQGIEETQYF. The CDR3 DNA reads as TGTGCCAGCAGCTTAGACCAGGGAATCGAAGAGACCCAGTACTTC.

The J gene is TRBJ1-1, the V gene TRBV5-1; 9 bases line up with TRBD1. V shed 7 bases, J shed 4 bases, and the junction held 5 bases outside the gene matches. The germline V gene encodes CDR1 SGHRS and CDR2 YFSETQ. The CDR3 sequence is 13 residues long. The CDR3 DNA follows: TGCGCCAGCGCTACAGGGGGCCCCACTGAAGCTTTCTTT. Amino acid sequence: CASATGGPTEAFF. The whole variable domain, filled in from reference TRBV5-1 and TRBJ1-1, reads KAGVTQTPRYLIKTRGQQVTLSCSPISGHRSVSWYQQTPGQGLQFLFEYFSETQRNKGNFPGRFSGRQFSNSRSEMNVSTLELGDSALYLCASATGGPTEAFFGQGTRLTVV.

This sequence joins TRBV19 and TRBJ2-1; the match to TRBD1 covers 7 bases. Germline V gives CDR1 LNHDA, CDR2 SQIVND (reference sequence). This CDR3 contains 16 residues. Losses at the gene ends were 5 bases for V and 8 bases for J; bases not matched to a gene: 15. This chain's CDR3 is CASSPNRGMFSDEQFF. In DNA, the CDR3 is TGTGCCAGTAGTCCAAACAGGGGAATGTTTTCCGATGAGCAGTTCTTC.

This clone was seen only once. The gene calls are TRBV5-4 and TRBJ2-1; TRBD2 matches 11 bases. The CDR3 runs to 17 residues. Unmatched junction bases numbered 16, after V lost 1 base and J lost 13 bases. Per germline, CDR1 SGHNT and CDR2 YYREEE (reference sequence). The CDR3 bases are TGTGCCAGCAGCTTGCAAGCCGTAGCGGGAGGGCCGAGGCGACAGTTCTTC. Protein product: CASSLQAVAGGPRRQFF.

CDR3 loop: CAITGASGAAGYEQYF. The CDR3 coding sequence is TGTGCCATCACCGGGGCTAGCGGGGCCGCGGGGTACGAGCAGTACTTC. This chain links TRBV10-3 with TRBJ2-7; 9 nucleotides line up with TRBD2. Looked up from germline, CDR1 is ENHRY and CDR2 is SYGVKD. The ends lost 7 bases at V and 4 bases at J; junction bases unmatched: 14. The CDR3 is made up of 16 amino acids.

V usage is TRBV9 and J usage is TRBJ2-2; 9 bases are a match to TRBD2. The J segment lost 6 bases and the V segment lost 4 bases, leaving 10 bases of the junction unmatched. This CDR3 region has 16 residues. Germline V gives CDR1 SGDLS, CDR2 YYNGEE. CDR3 residues: CASSLRSGSNPGELFF. The CDR3 DNA sequence: TGTGCCAGCAGCCTCCGTAGCGGGAGTAATCCCGGGGAGCTGTTTTTT.

The chain combines TRBV6-6 with TRBJ1-1; no clear D. V was shortened by 2 bases and J by 5 bases, with 12 bases between the two germline ends. The CDR3 consists of 14 residues. The germline CDR1 and CDR2 sequences are MNHNY and SVGAGI (reference sequence). The CDR3 bases are TGTGCCAGCAGTTACGGTGAGAGGGAAACTGAAGCTTTCTTT. This translates into CASSYGERETEAFF.

The chain uses TRBV11-3 and TRBJ2-2; 7 nucleotides agree with TRBD1. Germline V gene lookup returns CDR1 SGHNT and CDR2 YENEEA. The CDR3 consists of 14 residues. The V gene end was trimmed by 3 bases and the J gene end by 4 bases; junction bases not matched to a gene: 2. Here the CDR3 reads CASSFGQATGELFF. DNA for the CDR3: TGTGCCAGCAGCTTTGGACAGGCCACCGGGGAGCTGTTTTTT.

The rearrangement links TRBV19 to TRBJ2-1; 12 nucleotides agree with TRBD2. The CDR3 has 13 residues. CDR1 is LNHDA and CDR2 is SQIVND in the germline V gene (reference sequence). The V and J ends lost 5 bases and 10 bases, in that order; junction bases with no gene match: 3. Here the CDR3 DNA reads TGTGCCAGTAGTTTAGGACTAGCGGGGGAGCAGTTCTTC. It codes for CASSLGLAGEQFF. Full variable domain (missing parts from reference TRBV19 and TRBJ2-1): DGGITQSPKYLFRKEGQNVTLSCEQNLNHDAMYWYRQDPGQGLRLIYYSQIVNDFQKGDIAEGYSVSREKKESFPLTVTSAQKNPTAFYLCASSLGLAGEQFFGPGTRLTVL.

This chain connects TRBV10-3 to TRBJ2-2; D is perhaps TRBD1 (5 bases). Per germline, CDR1 ENHRY and CDR2 SYGVKD. The V gene lost 5 bases and the J gene lost 7 bases, with 14 bases spanning the gap. The CDR3 is 14 residues long. CDR3: CAISLTATNGELFF. Here the CDR3 DNA reads TGTGCCATCAGTCTGACAGCTACCAACGGGGAGCTGTTTTTT.

The chain combines TRBV19 with TRBJ1-2; possibly TRBD1 for D (6 bases). Trimming took 5 bases from V and 7 from J, leaving 20 bases between them. Germline CDR1 reads LNHDA; CDR2 reads SQIVND (reference sequence). CDR3 size: 15 residues. Here the CDR3 DNA reads TGTGCCAGTAGTCCCTCCGGGACAAGACCTTTTGGCTACACCTTC. As protein: CASSPSGTRPFGYTF.